Below, 13 T cell receptor beta chains from the same sample are listed, as sequenced in a study of blood T cell repertoires in COVID-19. Assay: immunoSEQ multiplex PCR; the TCRdb copy retains only in-frame clones and omits some. Among around 220,000 clones listed, about 88% were seen once. Sequences were obtained from peripheral blood. The receptors stem from a woman in her 40s who had recovered from COVID-19.

The chain has TRBV27 and TRBJ2-3; perhaps TRBD1 as D (5 bases). The germline V gene encodes CDR1 MNHEY and CDR2 SMNVEV (reference sequence). Trimming cost V 4 bases and J 2 bases, with 16 bases left between them. This CDR3 has 16 residues. For the CDR3, the DNA is TGTGCCAGCAGTTCGACAGATACCCCTATCACAGATACGCAGTATTTT. This codes for CASSSTDTPITDTQYF.

V and J are TRBV7-8 and TRBJ2-3; 9 nucleotides match TRBD1. CDR3 length: 17 residues. Trimming took 5 bases from V and 2 from J; bases not matched to a gene: 11. Germline V CDR1 and CDR2: SGHVS, FQNEAQ. This chain's CDR3 is CASSPRPGQGYTDTQYF. DNA of the CDR3: TGTGCCAGCAGCCCAAGGCCGGGACAGGGCTACACAGATACGCAGTATTTT.

The V and J genes are TRBV12-3 or TRBV12-4 and TRBJ2-5; D may be TRBD1 (6 bases). The CDR3 totals 11 residues. The V end lost 7 bases, the J end lost 5 bases, and 8 bases lay between the germline ends. The CDR3 DNA is TGTGCCAGCACAGGGGCCGAGACCCAGTACTTC. Protein: CASTGAETQYF.

The genes are TRBV9 and TRBJ2-1, with 8 nucleotides matching TRBD2. CDR1 is SGDLS and CDR2 is YYNGEE in the germline V gene. V lost 6 bases and J lost 2; bases outside the gene matches: 10. The CDR3 is 16 residues long. The chain's CDR3 is CASTTGTRDPYNEQFF. CDR3 DNA: TGTGCCAGCACGACCGGGACTAGGGACCCCTACAATGAGCAGTTCTTC.

The genes are TRBV29-1 and TRBJ1-2; D is ambiguous. The germline V gene encodes CDR1 SQVTM and CDR2 ANQGSEA. CDR3 size: 11 residues. V was clipped by 6 bases and J by 6 bases, with 11 bases between them. The CDR3 region is CSVGLGDGYTF. The DNA of the CDR3 is TGCAGCGTCGGGCTCGGGGATGGCTACACCTTC.

The gene calls are TRBV12-3 or TRBV12-4 and TRBJ2-7; 7 bases align to TRBD1. The CDR3 length is 13 residues. J lost 3 bases, V lost 6 bases, and 5 bases had no gene match. Written as DNA, the CDR3 is TGTGCCAGCAGACAGACAGGGATCTACGAGCAGTACTTC. Translation gives CASRQTGIYEQYF.

V and J are TRBV19 and TRBJ2-7; 11 positions agree with TRBD1. The CDR3 loop spans 15 amino acids. Germline V CDR1 and CDR2: LNHDA, SQIVND (reference sequence). The V and J ends lost 5 bases and 5 bases, in that order; junction bases with no gene match: 8. For the CDR3, the DNA is TGTGCCAGTAGTCCACGGACAGGGGGCCAGAACGAGCAGTACTTC. Amino acids: CASSPRTGGQNEQYF. Full variable domain (rest looked up from reference TRBV19 and TRBJ2-7): DGGITQSPKYLFRKEGQNVTLSCEQNLNHDAMYWYRQDPGQGLRLIYYSQIVNDFQKGDIAEGYSVSREKKESFPLTVTSAQKNPTAFYLCASSPRTGGQNEQYFGPGTRLTVT.

This clone was seen only a few times. The genes are TRBV9 and TRBJ2-5; TRBD1 aligns across 8 bases. The trim removed 0 bases at V and 4 bases at J, leaving 5 bases unmatched. Germline CDR1 and CDR2: SGDLS and YYNGEE. The CDR3 is 15 amino acids. CDR3: CASSVDPGGRETQYF. CDR3 sequence (DNA): TGTGCCAGCAGCGTAGATCCAGGGGGCAGAGAGACCCAGTACTTC.

This sequence joins TRBV7-9 and TRBJ1-1; 8 bases are a match to TRBD1. The junction had 9 bases not matched to a gene; V was cut back by 7 bases and J by 5 bases. This CDR3 is built from 14 residues. CDR1 and CDR2 from the germline V gene are SEHNR and FQNEAQ (reference sequence). CDR3 in DNA: TGTGCCAGCACCGACGGACAGGGCGGGACTGAAGCTTTCTTT. Residues: CASTDGQGGTEAFF.

The CDR3 nucleotides are TGTGCCAGCAGTCTAGCATCAGTTCGAGGCAATGAGCAGTTCTTC. Protein sequence: CASSLASVRGNEQFF. The V and J genes are TRBV7-6 and TRBJ2-1; TRBD2 might be the D (5 bases). CDR1 and CDR2 (germline): SGHVS, FNYEAQ. CDR3 length: 15 amino acids. V was cut by 6 bases and J by 6 bases, with 18 bases left in between.

The chain uses TRBV28 and TRBJ2-7, with 8 bases that match TRBD2. The CDR3 consists of 14 residues. CDR1 and CDR2 (germline): MDHEN, SYDVKM. Unmatched junction bases numbered 7, after V lost 6 bases and J lost 3 bases. In nucleotides, the CDR3 is TGTGCCAGCAGCACCGGGACTAGAGGCTACGAGCAGTACTTC. It is translated as CASSTGTRGYEQYF.

The chain combines TRBV10-3 with TRBJ2-2; 7 bases line up with TRBD1. Losses at the gene ends were 7 bases for V and 4 bases for J; bases not matched to a gene: 3. CDR1 is ENHRY, CDR2 SYGVKD, per germline. The CDR3 totals 13 residues. In nucleotides, the CDR3 is TGTGCCATCACCAGACAGGGCACCGGGGAGCTGTTTTTT. Its protein is CAITRQGTGELFF.

V gene TRBV19 combines with J gene TRBJ2-4, with TRBD1 matching 8 bases. CDR1 is LNHDA, CDR2 SQIVND, per germline (reference sequence). This CDR3 spans 18 amino acids. V lost 9 bases, J lost 8 bases, and 24 bases stayed unmatched. CDR3 protein: CASGPAGGVGRARDIQYF. Here the CDR3 DNA reads TGTGCCAGCGGGCCGGCAGGGGGCGTAGGGCGCGCGAGGGACATTCAGTACTTC.